This T cell receptor beta chain comes out of a study of T cells in Graves' hyperthyroidism and ophthalmopathy. Template material for amplifying TCR beta CDR3 regions consisted of RNA transcripts. With the HTBI primer set, the TCR CDR3 went through a first round of RT-PCR. TCRdb re-derived calls from the multiplex PCR reads in MiXCR, one entry per CDR3 protein. The table lists some 200,000 distinct CDR3 sequences, under 20% of them singletons. Study-wide findings and caveats: A model built on 13 V-J features separated ophthalmopathy from stable hyperthyroidism.

It was uncontrolled infection, other autoimmune disease, pregnancy or lactation that excluded patients. This clonotype was detected a few times. Its antigen is undetermined. The receptor's source is a middle-aged man with Graves' hyperthyroidism. Material: blood.

CDR3 region: CASSIGAVEAFF. The CDR3, as DNA: TGTGCCAGCAGCATCGGTGCCGTTGAAGCTTTCTTT. The chain joins TRBV28 to TRBJ1-1; D ambiguous. The CDR3 runs to 12 residues. Trimming took off 6 bases at V and 7 bases at J, with 12 bases between the two ends. Germline CDR1 reads MDHEN; CDR2 reads SYDVKM. Using reference TRBV28 and TRBJ1-1 for the parts outside the CDR3, the full variable domain is DVKVTQSSRYLVKRTGEKVFLECVQDMDHENMFWYRQDPGLGLRLIYFSYDVKMKEKGDIPEGYSVSREKKERFSLILESASTNQTSMYLCASSIGAVEAFFGQGTRLTVV.